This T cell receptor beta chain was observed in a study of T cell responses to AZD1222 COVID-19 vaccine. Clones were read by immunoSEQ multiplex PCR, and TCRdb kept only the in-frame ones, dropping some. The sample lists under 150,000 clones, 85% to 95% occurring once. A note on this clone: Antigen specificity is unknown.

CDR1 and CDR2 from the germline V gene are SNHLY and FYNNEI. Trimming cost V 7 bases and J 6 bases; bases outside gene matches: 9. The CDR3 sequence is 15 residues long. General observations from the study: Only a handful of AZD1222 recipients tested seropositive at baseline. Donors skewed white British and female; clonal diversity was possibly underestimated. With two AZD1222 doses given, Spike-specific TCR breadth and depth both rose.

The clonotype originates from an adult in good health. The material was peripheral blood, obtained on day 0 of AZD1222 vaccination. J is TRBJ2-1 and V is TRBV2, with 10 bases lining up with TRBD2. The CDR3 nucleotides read TGTGCCAGCAATGGATTGGCTAGCGGGGGCAATGAGCAGTTCTTC. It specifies CASNGLASGGNEQFF. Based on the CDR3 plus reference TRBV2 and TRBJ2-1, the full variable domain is EPEVTQTPSHQVTQMGQEVILRCVPISNHLYFYWYRQILGQKVEFLVSFYNNEISEKSEIFDDQFSVERPDGSNFTLKIRSTKLEDSAMYFCASNGLASGGNEQFFGPGTRLTVL.